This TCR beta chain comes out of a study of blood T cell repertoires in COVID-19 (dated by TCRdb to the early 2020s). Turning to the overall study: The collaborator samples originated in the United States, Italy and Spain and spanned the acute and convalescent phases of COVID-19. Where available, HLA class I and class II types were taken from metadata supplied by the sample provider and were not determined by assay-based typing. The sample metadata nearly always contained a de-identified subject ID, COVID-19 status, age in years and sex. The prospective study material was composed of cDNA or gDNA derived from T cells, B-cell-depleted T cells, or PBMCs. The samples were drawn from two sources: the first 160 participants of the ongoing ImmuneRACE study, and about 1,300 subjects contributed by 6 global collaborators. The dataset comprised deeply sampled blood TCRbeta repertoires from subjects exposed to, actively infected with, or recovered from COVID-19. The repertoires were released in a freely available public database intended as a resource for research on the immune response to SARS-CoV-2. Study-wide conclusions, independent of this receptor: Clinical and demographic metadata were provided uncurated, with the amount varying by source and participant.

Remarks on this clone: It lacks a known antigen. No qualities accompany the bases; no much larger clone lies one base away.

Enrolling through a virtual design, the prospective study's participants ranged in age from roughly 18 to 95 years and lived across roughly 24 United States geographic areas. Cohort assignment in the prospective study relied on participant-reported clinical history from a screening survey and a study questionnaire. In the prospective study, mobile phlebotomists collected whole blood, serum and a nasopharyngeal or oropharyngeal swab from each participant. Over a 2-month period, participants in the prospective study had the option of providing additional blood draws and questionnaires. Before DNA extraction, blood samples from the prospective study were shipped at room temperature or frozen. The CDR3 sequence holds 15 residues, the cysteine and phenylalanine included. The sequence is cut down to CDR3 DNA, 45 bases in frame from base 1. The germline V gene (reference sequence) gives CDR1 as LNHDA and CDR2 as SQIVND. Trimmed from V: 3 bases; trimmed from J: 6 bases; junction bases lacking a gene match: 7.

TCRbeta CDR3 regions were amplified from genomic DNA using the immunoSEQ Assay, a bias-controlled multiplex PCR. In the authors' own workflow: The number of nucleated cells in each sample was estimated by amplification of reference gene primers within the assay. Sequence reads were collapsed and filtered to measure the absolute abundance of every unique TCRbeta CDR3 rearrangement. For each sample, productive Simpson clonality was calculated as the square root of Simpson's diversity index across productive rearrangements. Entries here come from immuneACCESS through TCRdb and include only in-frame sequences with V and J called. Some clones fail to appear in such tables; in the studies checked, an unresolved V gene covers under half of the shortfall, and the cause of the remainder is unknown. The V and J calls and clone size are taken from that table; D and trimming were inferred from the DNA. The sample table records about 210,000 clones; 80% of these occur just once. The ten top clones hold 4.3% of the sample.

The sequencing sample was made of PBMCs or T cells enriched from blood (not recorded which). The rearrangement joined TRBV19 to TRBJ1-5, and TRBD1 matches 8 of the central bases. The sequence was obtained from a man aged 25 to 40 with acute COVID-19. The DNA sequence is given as TGTGCCAGTAGTATGGACAGGGCTCCAAGTCAGCCCCAGCATTTT. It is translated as CASSMDRAPSQPQHF.